Listed below are T cell receptor beta chains from one sample, sequenced in a study of tumor-infiltrating lymphocytes in primary liver carcinoma. TCRdb re-derived calls from the multiplex PCR reads in MiXCR, one entry per CDR3 protein. The data hold about 190,000 distinct CDR3 sequences, with 70% to 90% observed a single time. Sequenced input: tumor tissue from primary liver carcinoma. The receptors here all came from a middle-aged man with primary liver carcinoma and hepatitis B virus infection. The CDR3 runs from the conserved cysteine through the conserved F or W. The D gene is left open where the match is weak. The size of a clone is reported for some rows only, either as once, few or many, or as a class for expanded clones.

clone size	D gene	V gene	J gene	CDR3 DNA	CDR3 protein
medium-sized	TRBD2	TRBV4-2	TRBJ2-1	TGTGCCAGCAGCCAACTTAGCGGGCTCTCCTACAATGAGCAGTTCTTC	CASSQLSGLSYNEQFF
NA	NA	TRBV5-1	TRBJ2-1	TGCGCCAGCGGCTTGACAGGCTGGAGTAAATACTATGAGCAGTTCTTC	CASGLTGWSKYYEQFF
NA	NA	TRBV7-8	TRBJ2-4	TGTGCCAGCAGCCCCCTTTCCGGATTAGCCAAAAACATTCAGTACTTC	CASSPLSGLAKNIQYF
NA	NA	TRBV10-1	TRBJ2-5	TGCGCCAGCAGTGAAACCATAACCTCGGAGAACCAGTACTTC	CASSETITSENQYF
NA	NA	TRBV29-1	TRBJ2-1	TGCAGCGATGAAGATTCTGGCTGGACCACCTACAATGAGCAGCTCTTC	CSDEDSGWTTYNEQLF
NA	TRBD2	TRBV12-3/TRBV12-4	TRBJ2-2	TGTGCCAGCAGTGGACTAGCGGGTACCACCGGGGACATGTTTTTT	CASSGLAGTTGDMFF
NA	NA	TRBV11-1	TRBJ2-1	TGTGCCAACAGCTTCCTGGGACCGTTGGACAATGAGCAGTTCTTC	CANSFLGPLDNEQFF
NA	NA	TRBV11-2	TRBJ1-5	TGTGCCAGCAGCTTAGGAGACGCAGGTTGGGCTCAGCCCCAGCATTTT	CASSLGDAGWAQPQHF
NA	NA	TRBV2	TRBJ1-5	TGTGCCAGCAGTGAAGTAGCCAGGAGCGCAGATACGCAGCATTTT	CASSEVARSADTQHF
NA	NA	TRBV6-1	TRBJ2-1	TGTGCCGGCAGTGAAGCGCGGGTTTCCTACGAGCAGTTCTTC	CAGSEARVSYEQFF
NA	NA	TRBV6-5	TRBJ2-3	TGTGCCAGCAGTCAGAGTGCCGGGGATACGCAGTATTTT	CASSQSAGDTQYF
once	NA	TRBV28	TRBJ1-2	TGTGCCAGCAGGCTGTCGAACAGGGCCTATGGCTACATCTTC	CASRLSNRAYGYIF
NA	NA	TRBV5-1	TRBJ2-3	TGCGCCAGCAGCTTGAACGACCGTGCTAGCACAAATACGCAGTATTTT	CASSLNDRASTNTQYF
NA	NA	TRBV4-2	TRBJ1-2	TGTGCCAGCAGCGCACTTGATGGGAACTACGACTACACCTTC	CASSALDGNYDYTF
NA	NA	TRBV20-1	TRBJ2-5	TGCAGTGGTTGGGGGCGTGAGGGAGAGACCCAATTCTTC	CSGWGREGETQFF
NA	TRBD2	TRBV5-4	TRBJ2-1	TGTGCCAGCAGCCTTGGACTAGCGGGAGAAGATGGGCGGTTCTTC	CASSLGLAGEDGRFF
NA	NA	TRBV30	TRBJ2-5	TGTGCCTCCCTACCCCCAGGACGGGAGACCCAGTACTTC	CASLPPGRETQYF
few	NA	TRBV29-1	TRBJ2-7	TGTAGCGCCATGACATCTGGGATTGGCACTCCCTACGAGCAGTACTTC	CSAMTSGIGTPYEQYF
NA	TRBD2	TRBV11-2	TRBJ2-3	TGTGCCAGTAGCTTCCTAGCGGGAACACTCACAGATACACAGTATTTT	CASSFLAGTLTDTQYF
NA	TRBD2	TRBV6-5	TRBJ2-1	TGTGCCAGCAGGTTCAGCGGGATAGCCTACGATGAGCAATTCTTC	CASRFSGIAYDEQFF
NA	NA	TRBV11-2	TRBJ2-6	TGTGCCAGCAGCATGGGGGAGACAGGTGCATTTCCCTCTCTGACCAACGTCCTGACTTTC	CASSMGETGAFPSLTNVLTF
NA	NA	TRBV28	TRBJ2-7	TGCGCCAGCAGTCCTTCACAGAGTAGAAGCTACGAGCAGTACTTC	CASSPSQSRSYEQYF
NA	NA	TRBV11-3	TRBJ2-7	TGTGCCAGCAGCTTAGGCTCCGGGATCCGCTACGAGCAGTATTTC	CASSLGSGIRYEQYF
NA	NA	TRBV6-1	TRBJ1-5	TGTGCCAGCAGCCTCTCACTCGGGAAGCAGCCCCAGCATTTT	CASSLSLGKQPQHF
NA	NA	TRBV29-1	TRBJ2-3	TGCAGGGTTGAACTCACAGATACACAGTATTTT	CRVELTDTQYF
NA	NA	TRBV11-1	TRBJ2-1	TGTGCCAGCAGCGTAGGAGGGCCGAATAAGCAGTTCTTC	CASSVGGPNKQFF
NA	NA	TRBV11-3	TRBJ1-1	TGTGCCAGTAGCCTTGCTAGGTACACTGAAGCTTCCTTT	CASSLARYTEASF
NA	TRBD2	TRBV14	TRBJ2-1	TGTACCAACAGCCAACTAGCGGGAGGAGAGCAGTTCTTC	CTNSQLAGGEQFF
once	TRBD1	TRBV6-6	TRBJ1-1	TGTGCCAGCAGCCAGACAGGGGCCATTGTAGCTTTCTTT	CASSQTGAIVAFF
once	TRBD2	TRBV11-3	TRBJ2-1	TGTACCAGCAGCTTAGGTATAGCGGGAGGGCGAATGGGGCAGTTCTTC	CTSSLGIAGGRMGQFF
NA	NA	TRBV6-5	TRBJ2-2	TGTGCCAGCAAAACGATCCTCGGGATTAGCAGGAGAGGTGGGGAGCTGTTTTTT	CASKTILGISRRGGELFF
NA	TRBD2	TRBV5-4	TRBJ2-5	TGTGCCATCAGCGACGAGGGAGGGTTGGAAACCCAGTACTTC	CAISDEGGLETQYF
once	NA	TRBV10-3	TRBJ2-7	TGTGCCATCAGTGACCGATCCCTCCGGGACGATAGGGCCTACGAGCAGTATTTC	CAISDRSLRDDRAYEQYF
many	NA	TRBV29-1	TRBJ2-5	TGCAGCGTTGAGTGGACCATGATCTCGGAGACCCAGTACTTC	CSVEWTMISETQYF
NA	TRBD2	TRBV11-1	TRBJ2-4	TGTGACAACAGCTTTCCCTGGACTAGCGGGACCAAAAACATTCAATACTTC	CDNSFPWTSGTKNIQYF
NA	NA	TRBV5-6	TRBJ2-1	TGTGCCAACAGGTACTTTAGCCCTTACAATGAGCAGTTCTTC	CANRYFSPYNEQFF
NA	NA	TRBV6-2/TRBV6-3	TRBJ2-2	TGTGCCAGCACCGGCGGGGTGACTACCAACACCGGGGAGCTGTTTTTT	CASTGGVTTNTGELFF
NA	NA	TRBV4-2	TRBJ2-1	TGTGCCAGCAGCCAAGAATTAGTAACGCATGAGCAGTTCTTC	CASSQELVTHEQFF
NA	NA	TRBV7-8	TRBJ2-3	TGTACCAGCATCCTAAAGGGTGGCGGGTCTCATGCAGATACGCAGTATTTT	CTSILKGGGSHADTQYF
NA	TRBD2	TRBV29-1	TRBJ2-1	TGCAGCGTTGGGACTAGCGGGAGCTACAATGCGCACTTCTTC	CSVGTSGSYNAHFF
NA	TRBD2	TRBV6-6	TRBJ2-3	TGTGACAGCAGCCTTAGCGGGAGGGGGGCAGATACACAGTATTTT	CDSSLSGRGADTQYF
NA	NA	TRBV29-1	TRBJ2-7	TGCAACGCCCTTTTTCAGGGTCACTACGAGCAGTACTTC	CNALFQGHYEQYF
NA	TRBD1	TRBV6-1	TRBJ2-3	TGTGACAGCAGTGAAGGGCGGACAGGGTTAGTTGATACGCAGTATTTT	CDSSEGRTGLVDTQYF
NA	NA	TRBV11-3	TRBJ2-7	TGTGTTGGCAGCCCTGGAGAAGGGTACTACGAGCAGTACTTC	CVGSPGEGYYEQYF
NA	NA	TRBV4-3	TRBJ2-1	TGCGCCAGGAGCCAAGATGTAGGGGACCAGTACAATGAGGAGTTCTTC	CARSQDVGDQYNEEFF
NA	NA	TRBV6-2/TRBV6-3	TRBJ1-5	TGTGCCAGCAGTTATCGACCGGACAGTAACAATCAGCCCCAGCATTTT	CASSYRPDSNNQPQHF
NA	NA	TRBV4-3	TRBJ1-5	TGCACCAGCGGCCAAGATCGAGGGGGTCAGCCCCAGCATTTT	CTSGQDRGGQPQHF